This T cell receptor beta chain was recorded in a study of regulatory T cells in long-lasting Graves disease. The CDR3 contains 13 residues. Germline V gives CDR1 DFQATT, CDR2 SNEGSKA (reference sequence). V was pared by 4 bases and J by 5 bases, with 6 bases of the junction left unmatched. Time point given: persistent/refractory GD, antithyroid drugs over 5 years with positive TRAb. PBMC RNA was the source of the TCR library. The table lists this clonotype with many counts. Library construction for TCR beta used iRepertoire HTBI primers and Arm-PCR of CDR3 regions. Via MiXCR, TCRdb re-called the multiplex PCR reads, giving one row per CDR3 protein. The data show 350,000 to 500,000 distinct CDR3 sequences, with approximately 22% seen just once and approximately 14% held by the top ten.

The sample was peripheral blood mononuclear cells (PBMCs), taken when the disease was refractory, from a patient treated with antithyroid drugs. The receptor was derived from a female donor with Graves disease. V and J are TRBV20-1 and TRBJ2-5, with 8 bases that match TRBD1. The CDR3 DNA is TGCAGTGCTATAGACAGGGGAAGGGAGACCCAGTACTTC. This translates into CSAIDRGRETQYF.